The next 10 T cell receptor beta chains were all read from a single sample in a study of CD8 T cells in Susac syndrome. Random hexamers were used to reverse transcribe about 0.45 to 1 ug of RNA. MiXCR, run by TCRdb on the immunoSEQ multiplex PCR reads, gives a single entry per CDR3 protein. The sample includes under 90,000 distinct CDR3 sequences, around 93% seen only once; the top ten take approximately 0.47%. The sample comprised CD8+ T cells from PBMCs. The receptor set was obtained from a human donor with Susac syndrome.

The rearrangement joins TRBV4-1 to TRBJ2-7, with D tentatively TRBD1 (6 bases). From germline, CDR1 is MGHRA and CDR2 YSYEKL. The length of the CDR3 is 15 residues. V was shortened by 1 base and J by 5 bases, with 15 bases between the two germline ends. CDR3: CASSQGPGGGDEQYF. CDR3 sequence (DNA): TGCGCCAGCAGCCAAGGTCCTGGTGGGGGCGACGAGCAGTACTTC.

V is TRBV28 and J is TRBJ2-7, with 8 bases identical to TRBD1. V was clipped by 3 bases and J by 3 bases; unmatched bases: 7. Germline V CDR1 and CDR2: MDHEN, SYDVKM. This CDR3 is 15 amino acids long. DNA of the CDR3: TGTGCCAGCAGTTTGCACCGGGACAGGTTCTACGAGCAGTACTTC. Its translation is CASSLHRDRFYEQYF.

The chain recombines TRBV4-1 with TRBJ2-1, with D unclear. This CDR3 contains 11 residues. Deletions cut 5 bases from V and 5 bases from J, with 4 bases between. Germline V gene lookup returns CDR1 MGHRA and CDR2 YSYEKL. This chain's CDR3 is CASSSDNEQFF. DNA of the CDR3: TGCGCCAGCAGCTCTGACAATGAGCAGTTCTTC.

The rearrangement links TRBV3-1 to TRBJ2-7; a weak D match, TRBD2 (6 bases). The CDR3 covers 17 residues. V lost 0 bases, J lost 2 bases, and 17 bases lay in between. Germline CDR1 reads LGHDT; CDR2 reads YNNKEL (reference sequence). CDR3 DNA: TGTGCCAGCAGCCAAGATTTCCGGGACTTTCAAGCCTACGAGCAGTACTTC. Protein: CASSQDFRDFQAYEQYF.

V and J are TRBV14 and TRBJ2-7; 7 nucleotides match TRBD1. The CDR3 totals 14 residues. Trimming removed 3 bases from V and 2 bases from J; junction bases left unmatched: 4. CDR1 is SGHDN, CDR2 FVKESK, per germline. The CDR3 DNA reads as TGTGCCAGCAGCCAGACAGGGCTTCCCTACGAGCAGTACTTC. It specifies CASSQTGLPYEQYF.

The chain is built from TRBV10-3 and TRBJ2-7; D unclear. Trimming took 7 bases from V and 3 from J, leaving 13 bases between them. In germline, CDR1 is ENHRY, CDR2 SYGVKD. This CDR3 has 13 residues. CDR3 in amino acids: CAIKRSGDYEQYF. DNA for the CDR3: TGTGCCATCAAAAGATCGGGCGACTACGAGCAGTACTTC.

The gene calls are TRBV12-3 or TRBV12-4 and TRBJ1-1, with D possibly TRBD1 on 5 matching bases. Trimming shortened V by 2 bases and J by 4 bases, and 11 bases separated the two germline ends. This CDR3 is 14 amino acids long. DNA of the CDR3: TGTGCCAGCAGTTTAAATCAGGGAGGCACTGAAGCTTTCTTT. This sequence encodes CASSLNQGGTEAFF.

The chain has TRBV3-1 and TRBJ2-3; TRBD2 aligns across 7 bases. The length of the CDR3 is 16 residues. V dropped 1 base and J dropped 2; count of bases not matched to a gene: 6. Germline assignment: CDR1 LGHDT and CDR2 YNNKEL (reference sequence). The chain's CDR3 is CASSQAGGGDTDTQYF. The CDR3 region has the DNA TGTGCCAGCAGCCAAGCGGGGGGAGGCGACACAGATACGCAGTATTTT.

The rearrangement uses TRBV5-4 and TRBJ2-1; no clear D. The length of the CDR3 is 15 residues. Looked up from germline, CDR1 is SGHNT and CDR2 is YYREEE (reference sequence). V was trimmed by 4 bases and J by 0 bases, leaving 11 bases between them. CDR3 sequence reads: CASSPSGRSYNEQFF. In DNA form, the CDR3 reads TGTGCCAGCAGCCCCTCGGGTCGCTCCTACAATGAGCAGTTCTTC.

The gene calls are TRBV28 and TRBJ2-5, with a possible D match to TRBD1 (6 bases). The CDR3 totals 14 residues. The V gene's germline CDR1 is MDHEN and CDR2 SYDVKM. V was trimmed by 3 bases and J by 5 bases, leaving 13 bases between them. For the CDR3, the DNA is TGTGCCAGCAGTTTTACTGGGGGCCTGGAGACCCAGTACTTC. Residues: CASSFTGGLETQYF.